This T cell receptor (beta chain) was recorded in a study of CD8 T cells in ankylosing spondylitis. Study conclusions and caveats: Blood from ankylosing spondylitis patients appeared to carry a characteristic roughly 8-variant TCR beta motif. Clones linked to disease, bearing a CD8+ phenotype, were relatively rare in peripheral blood.

The CDR3 covers 13 residues. Germline lookup yields CDR1 SGHTA and CDR2 FQGTGA. Deletions cut 4 bases from V and 6 bases from J, with 11 bases between. Concerning this clonotype: The antigen is unknown.

TCRdb reprocessed the 5' RACE reads with MiXCR, giving one entry per CDR3 protein. The sample records about 440,000 distinct CDR3 sequences, under 20% being singletons. The receptor comes from a male donor with ankylosing spondylitis. The sequencing sample was made of blood, either unsorted or a sorted T cell fraction (not recorded which). The V call is TRBV7-3, the J call TRBJ2-3; D remains unclear. CDR3 nucleotides: TGTGCCAGCAGCTCCAAATGGTCGGATACGCAGTATTTT. It translates to CASSSKWSDTQYF.